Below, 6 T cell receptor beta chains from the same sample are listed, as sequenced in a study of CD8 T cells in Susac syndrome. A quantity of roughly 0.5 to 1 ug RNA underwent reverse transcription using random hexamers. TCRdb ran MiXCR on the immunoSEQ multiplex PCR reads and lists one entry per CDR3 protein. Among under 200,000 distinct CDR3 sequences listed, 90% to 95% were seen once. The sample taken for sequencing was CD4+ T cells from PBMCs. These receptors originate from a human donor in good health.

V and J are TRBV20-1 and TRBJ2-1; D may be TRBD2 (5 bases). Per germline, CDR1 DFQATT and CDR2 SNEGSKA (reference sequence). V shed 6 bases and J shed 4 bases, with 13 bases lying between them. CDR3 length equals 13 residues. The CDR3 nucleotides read TGCAGTGCCCTCGCCCCGGGGTACAATGAGCAGTTCTTC. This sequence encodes CSALAPGYNEQFF.

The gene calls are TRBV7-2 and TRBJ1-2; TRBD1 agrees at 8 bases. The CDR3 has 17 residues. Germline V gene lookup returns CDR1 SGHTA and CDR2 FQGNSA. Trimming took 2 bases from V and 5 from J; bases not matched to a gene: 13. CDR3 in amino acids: CASSLRAGDRGRYGYTF. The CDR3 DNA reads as TGTGCCAGCAGCTTAAGGGCCGGAGACAGGGGTCGTTATGGCTACACCTTC.

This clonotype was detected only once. CDR3 sequence reads: CATSRGGSPDTQYF. The DNA for the CDR3 is TGTGCCACCAGCAGAGGAGGCAGTCCAGATACGCAGTATTTT. The chain has TRBV15 and TRBJ2-3, with unresolved D. V was cut by 1 base and J by 4 bases, with 9 bases left in between. The CDR3 sequence is 14 residues long. Germline V gene data show CDR1 as LNHNV and CDR2 as YYDKDF (reference sequence).

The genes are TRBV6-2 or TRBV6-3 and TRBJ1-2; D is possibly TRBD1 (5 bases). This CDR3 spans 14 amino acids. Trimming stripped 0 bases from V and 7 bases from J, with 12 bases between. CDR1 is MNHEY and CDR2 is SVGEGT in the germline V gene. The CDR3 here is CASSYSVDRSGYTF. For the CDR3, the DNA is TGTGCCAGCAGTTACTCCGTTGACAGATCTGGCTACACCTTC.

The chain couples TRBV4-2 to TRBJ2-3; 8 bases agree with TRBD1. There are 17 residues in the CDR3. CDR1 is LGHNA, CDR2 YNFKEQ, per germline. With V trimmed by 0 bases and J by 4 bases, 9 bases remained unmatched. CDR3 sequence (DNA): TGTGCCAGCAGCCAAGATCCCCCAGGGGGCAGAGCAGATACGCAGTATTTT. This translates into CASSQDPPGGRADTQYF.

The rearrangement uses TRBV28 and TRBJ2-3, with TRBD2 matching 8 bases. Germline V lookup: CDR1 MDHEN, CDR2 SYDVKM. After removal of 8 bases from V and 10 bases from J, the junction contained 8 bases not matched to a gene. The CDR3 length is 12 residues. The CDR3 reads CASLGSGGSQYF. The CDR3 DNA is TGTGCCAGCCTGGGGAGCGGGGGATCGCAGTATTTT.